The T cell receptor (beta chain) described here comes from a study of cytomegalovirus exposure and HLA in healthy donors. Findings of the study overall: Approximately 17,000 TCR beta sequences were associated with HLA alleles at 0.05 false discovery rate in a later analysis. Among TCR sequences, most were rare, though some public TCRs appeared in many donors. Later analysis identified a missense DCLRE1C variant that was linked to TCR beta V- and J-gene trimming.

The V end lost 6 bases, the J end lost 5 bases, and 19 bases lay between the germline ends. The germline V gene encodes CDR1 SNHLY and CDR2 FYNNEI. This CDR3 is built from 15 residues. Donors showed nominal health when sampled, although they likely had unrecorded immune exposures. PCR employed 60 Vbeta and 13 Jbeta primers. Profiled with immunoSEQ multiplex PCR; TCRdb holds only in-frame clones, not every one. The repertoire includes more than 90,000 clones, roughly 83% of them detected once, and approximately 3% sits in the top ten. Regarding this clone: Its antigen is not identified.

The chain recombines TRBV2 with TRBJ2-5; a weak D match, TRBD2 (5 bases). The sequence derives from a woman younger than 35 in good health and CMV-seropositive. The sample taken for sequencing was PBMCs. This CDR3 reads CASRALRVMGETQYF. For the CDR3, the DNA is TGTGCCAGCAGGGCACTGCGGGTCATGGGGGAGACCCAGTACTTC.